This entry lists 2 T cell receptor beta chains sequenced from one sample in a study of control samples from healthy donors and cancer patients. Sequencing was performed with immunoSEQ multiplex PCR; in TCRdb, only in-frame clones are kept and a portion is missing. The data contain 150,000 to 180,000 clones, over 85% of them seen just once; the ten biggest clones take up 2% to 2.5%. Sequencing was carried out using blood. These receptors were obtained from a man aged 50 to 59 in good health.

V gene TRBV7-9 combines with J gene TRBJ1-1; 7 bases map to TRBD1. The CDR3 spans 12 residues. The J segment lost 10 bases and the V segment lost 4 bases, leaving 6 bases of the junction unmatched. Germline V gene lookup returns CDR1 SEHNR and CDR2 FQNEAQ (reference sequence). The CDR3 region is CASSSMTGRAFF. CDR3 DNA sequence: TGTGCCAGCAGCTCAATGACAGGGAGAGCTTTCTTT.

The chain is built from TRBV6-4 and TRBJ1-1, with 7 bases matching TRBD1. J gave up 5 bases and V 0 bases, and 6 bases lay outside the gene matches. CDR3 length: 15 amino acids. CDR1 and CDR2 (germline): MRHNA, SNTAGT. The CDR3 here is CASSDSARGGTEAFF. The CDR3 nucleotides read TGTGCCAGCAGTGACTCGGCCAGGGGGGGAACTGAAGCTTTCTTT.